The present entry profiles one T cell receptor beta chain with its context. Its antigen is currently unknown. This record comes from a study of shared clonotypes between healthy human individuals. Study observations and caveats: Tissues were not sampled, only blood, and their repertoires likely differ.

Each cell subset's genomic DNA was divided evenly among several immunoSEQ plates. An approximately 200 ng quantity of DNA, tens of thousands of T cell genomes, went into the sorted-subset replicate PCRs. Using immunoSEQ multiplex PCR, the repertoire was profiled, and TCRdb retains in-frame clones only, with some absent. The data hold about 1.5 million clones, with about 98% observed a single time. None of the donors, who were healthy HIV-negative adults, had recently had acute infections or vaccinations. The sequencing sample was made of naive CD4+ T cells sorted from blood. Regarding subset: CD45RA+ positively selected. This TCR was recovered from a man aged 30-40 years in good health.

CDR3 nucleotide sequence: TGTGCCATCAGTGAGCGAAGGACAGGGAACGGGCAGCCCCAGCATTTT. Translation gives CAISERRTGNGQPQHF. The gene calls are TRBV10-3 and TRBJ1-5, with 8 bases that match TRBD1. The ends lost 2 bases at V and 7 bases at J; junction bases unmatched: 10. Germline V gives CDR1 ENHRY, CDR2 SYGVKD. CDR3 length equals 16 residues.